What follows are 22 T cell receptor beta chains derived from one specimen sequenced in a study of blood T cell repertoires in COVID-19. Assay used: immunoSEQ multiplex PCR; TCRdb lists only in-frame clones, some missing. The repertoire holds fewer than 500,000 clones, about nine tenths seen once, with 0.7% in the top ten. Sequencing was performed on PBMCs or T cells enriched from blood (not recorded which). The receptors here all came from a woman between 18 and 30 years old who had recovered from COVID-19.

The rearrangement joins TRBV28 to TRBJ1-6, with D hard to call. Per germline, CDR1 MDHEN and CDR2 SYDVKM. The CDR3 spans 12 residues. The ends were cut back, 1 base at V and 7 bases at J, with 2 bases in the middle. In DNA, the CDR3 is TGTGCCAGCAGTTTATCGAATTCACCCCTCCACTTT. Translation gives CASSLSNSPLHF.

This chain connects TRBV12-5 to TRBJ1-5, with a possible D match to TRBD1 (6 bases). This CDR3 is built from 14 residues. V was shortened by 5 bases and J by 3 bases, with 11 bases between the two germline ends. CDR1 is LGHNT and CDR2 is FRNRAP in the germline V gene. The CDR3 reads CASGASGDNQPQHF. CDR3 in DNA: TGTGCTAGTGGTGCCTCAGGGGACAATCAGCCCCAGCATTTT. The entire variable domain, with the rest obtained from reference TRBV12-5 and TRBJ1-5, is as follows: DARVTQTPRHKVTEMGQEVTMRCQPILGHNTVFWYRQTMMQGLELLAYFRNRAPLDDSGMPKDRFSAEMPDATLATLKIQPSEPRDSAVYFCASGASGDNQPQHFGDGTRLSIL.

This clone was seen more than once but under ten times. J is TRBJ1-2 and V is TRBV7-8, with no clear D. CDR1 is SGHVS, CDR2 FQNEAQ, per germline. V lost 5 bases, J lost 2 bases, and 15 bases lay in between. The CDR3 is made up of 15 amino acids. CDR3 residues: CASSLSRSFNYGYTF. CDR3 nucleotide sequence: TGTGCCAGCAGCCTCTCGCGGTCCTTCAACTATGGCTACACCTTC.

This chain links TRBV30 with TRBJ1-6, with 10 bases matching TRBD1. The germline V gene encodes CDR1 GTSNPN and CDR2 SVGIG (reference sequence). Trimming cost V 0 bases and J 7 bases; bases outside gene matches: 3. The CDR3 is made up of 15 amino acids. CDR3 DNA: TGTGCCTGGAGTGTACTGGGACAGGGGAATTCACCCCTCCACTTT. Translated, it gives CAWSVLGQGNSPLHF.

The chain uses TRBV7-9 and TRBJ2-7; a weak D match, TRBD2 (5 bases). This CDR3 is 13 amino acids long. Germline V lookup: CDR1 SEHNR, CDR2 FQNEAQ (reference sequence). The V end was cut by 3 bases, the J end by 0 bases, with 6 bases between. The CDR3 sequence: CASSFRDSYEQYF. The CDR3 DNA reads TGTGCCAGCAGCTTCCGGGACTCCTACGAGCAGTACTTC.

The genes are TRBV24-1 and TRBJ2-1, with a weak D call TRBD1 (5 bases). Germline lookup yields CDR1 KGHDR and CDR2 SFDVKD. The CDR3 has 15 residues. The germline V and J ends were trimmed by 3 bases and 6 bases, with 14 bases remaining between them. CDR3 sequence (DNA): TGTGCCACCAGTGATCCGCAGGGTACCGGCAATGAGCAGTTCTTC. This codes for CATSDPQGTGNEQFF.

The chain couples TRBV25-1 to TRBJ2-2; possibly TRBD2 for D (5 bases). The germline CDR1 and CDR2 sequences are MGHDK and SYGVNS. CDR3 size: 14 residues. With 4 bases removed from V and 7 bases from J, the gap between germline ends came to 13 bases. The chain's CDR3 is CASSVEGLYGELFF. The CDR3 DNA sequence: TGTGCCAGCAGTGTCGAGGGTCTCTACGGGGAGCTGTTTTTT.

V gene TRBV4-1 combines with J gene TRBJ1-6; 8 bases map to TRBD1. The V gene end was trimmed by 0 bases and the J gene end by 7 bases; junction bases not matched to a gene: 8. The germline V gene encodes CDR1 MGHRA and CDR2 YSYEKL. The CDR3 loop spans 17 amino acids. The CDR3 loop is CASSQEHRGGTNSPLHF. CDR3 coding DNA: TGCGCCAGCAGCCAAGAGCACAGGGGGGGAACCAATTCACCCCTCCACTTT.

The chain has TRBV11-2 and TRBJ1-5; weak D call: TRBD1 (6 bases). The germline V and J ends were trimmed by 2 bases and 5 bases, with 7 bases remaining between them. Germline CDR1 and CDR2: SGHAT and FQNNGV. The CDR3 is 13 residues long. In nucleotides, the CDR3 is TGTGCCAGCAGCTTATACAGGGATCAGCCCCAGCATTTT. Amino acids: CASSLYRDQPQHF.

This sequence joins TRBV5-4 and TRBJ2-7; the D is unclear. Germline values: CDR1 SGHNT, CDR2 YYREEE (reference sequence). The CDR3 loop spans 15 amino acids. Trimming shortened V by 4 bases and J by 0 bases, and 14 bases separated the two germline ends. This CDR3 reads CASSRDLESSYEQYF. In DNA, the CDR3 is TGTGCCAGCAGCCGAGACCTAGAGAGCTCCTACGAGCAGTACTTC.

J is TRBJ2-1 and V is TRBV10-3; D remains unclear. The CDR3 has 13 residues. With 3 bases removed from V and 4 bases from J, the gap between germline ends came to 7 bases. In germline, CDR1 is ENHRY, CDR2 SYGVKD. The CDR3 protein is CAISESVYNEQFF. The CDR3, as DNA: TGTGCCATCAGTGAATCGGTTTACAATGAGCAGTTCTTC.

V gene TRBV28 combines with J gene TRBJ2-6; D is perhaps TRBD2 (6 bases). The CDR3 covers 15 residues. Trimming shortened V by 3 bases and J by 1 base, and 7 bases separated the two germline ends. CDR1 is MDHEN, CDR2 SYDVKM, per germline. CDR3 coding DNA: TGTGCCAGCAGTTTTAGCGGTTCTGGGGCCAACGTCCTGACTTTC. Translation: CASSFSGSGANVLTF.

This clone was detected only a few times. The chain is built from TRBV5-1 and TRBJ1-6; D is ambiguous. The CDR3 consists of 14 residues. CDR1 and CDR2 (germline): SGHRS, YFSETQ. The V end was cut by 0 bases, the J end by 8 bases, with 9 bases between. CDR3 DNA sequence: TGCGCCAGCAGCTTGGTCGGTTCTGATTCACCCCTCCACTTT. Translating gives CASSLVGSDSPLHF.

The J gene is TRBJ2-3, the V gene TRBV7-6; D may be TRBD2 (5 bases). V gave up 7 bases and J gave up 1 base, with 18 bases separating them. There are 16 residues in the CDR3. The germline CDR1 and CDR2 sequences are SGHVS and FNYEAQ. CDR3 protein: CASTPGGQPGTDTQYF. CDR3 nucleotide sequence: TGTGCCAGCACCCCCGGAGGCCAACCGGGCACAGATACGCAGTATTTT.

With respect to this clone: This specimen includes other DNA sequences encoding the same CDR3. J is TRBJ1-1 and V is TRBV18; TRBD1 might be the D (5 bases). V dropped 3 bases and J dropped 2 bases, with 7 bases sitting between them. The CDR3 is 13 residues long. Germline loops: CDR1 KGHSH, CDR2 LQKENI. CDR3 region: CASSPDTNTEAFF. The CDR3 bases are TGTGCCAGCTCACCGGACACTAACACTGAAGCTTTCTTT.

CDR3 DNA: TGTGCCAGCAGCGGGTACAGGGACATGGCTGGAAACACCATATATTTT. Translation gives CASSGYRDMAGNTIYF. The chain has TRBV5-4 and TRBJ1-3; TRBD1 might be the D (6 bases). V dropped 4 bases and J dropped 2 bases, with 16 bases sitting between them. Germline lookup yields CDR1 SGHNT and CDR2 YYREEE (reference sequence). CDR3 length equals 16 residues.

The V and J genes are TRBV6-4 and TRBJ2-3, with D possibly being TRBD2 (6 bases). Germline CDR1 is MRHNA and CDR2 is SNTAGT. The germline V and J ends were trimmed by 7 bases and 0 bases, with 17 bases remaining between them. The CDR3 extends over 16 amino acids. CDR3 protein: CASIGTPVLSTDTQYF. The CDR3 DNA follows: TGTGCCAGCATAGGGACTCCTGTTCTTAGCACAGATACGCAGTATTTT.

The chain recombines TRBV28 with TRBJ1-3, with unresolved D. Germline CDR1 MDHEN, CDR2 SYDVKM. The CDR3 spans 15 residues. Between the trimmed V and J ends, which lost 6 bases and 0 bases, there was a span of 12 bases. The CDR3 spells CASSLEEVSGNTIYF. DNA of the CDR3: TGTGCCAGCAGCCTTGAAGAGGTCTCTGGAAACACCATATATTTT.

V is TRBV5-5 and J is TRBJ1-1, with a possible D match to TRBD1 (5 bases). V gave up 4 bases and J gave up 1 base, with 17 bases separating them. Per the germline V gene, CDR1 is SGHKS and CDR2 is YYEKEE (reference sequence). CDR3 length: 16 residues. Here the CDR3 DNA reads TGTGCCAGCAGCGTTTGGAAGGGGAACGGGAACACTGAAGCTTTCTTT. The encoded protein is CASSVWKGNGNTEAFF.

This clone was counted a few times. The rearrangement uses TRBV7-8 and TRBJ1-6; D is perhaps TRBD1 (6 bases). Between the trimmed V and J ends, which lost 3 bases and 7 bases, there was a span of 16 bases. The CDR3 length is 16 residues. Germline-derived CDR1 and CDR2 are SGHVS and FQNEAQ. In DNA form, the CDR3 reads TGTGCCAGCAGCTTTACGGACAGCCCGGGGAATTCACCCCTCCACTTT. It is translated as CASSFTDSPGNSPLHF.

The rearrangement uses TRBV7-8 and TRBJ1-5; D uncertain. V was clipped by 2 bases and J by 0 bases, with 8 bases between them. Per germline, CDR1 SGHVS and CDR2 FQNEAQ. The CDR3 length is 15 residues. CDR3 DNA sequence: TGTGCCAGCAGCTTATTCGGGGATAGCAATCAGCCCCAGCATTTT. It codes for CASSLFGDSNQPQHF.

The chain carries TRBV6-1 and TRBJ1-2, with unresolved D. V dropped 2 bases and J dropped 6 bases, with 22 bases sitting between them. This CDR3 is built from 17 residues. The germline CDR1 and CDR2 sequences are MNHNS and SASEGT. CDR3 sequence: CASSELLRGSRWDGYTF. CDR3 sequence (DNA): TGTGCCAGCAGTGAACTTTTGAGAGGGTCGCGGTGGGATGGCTACACCTTC.